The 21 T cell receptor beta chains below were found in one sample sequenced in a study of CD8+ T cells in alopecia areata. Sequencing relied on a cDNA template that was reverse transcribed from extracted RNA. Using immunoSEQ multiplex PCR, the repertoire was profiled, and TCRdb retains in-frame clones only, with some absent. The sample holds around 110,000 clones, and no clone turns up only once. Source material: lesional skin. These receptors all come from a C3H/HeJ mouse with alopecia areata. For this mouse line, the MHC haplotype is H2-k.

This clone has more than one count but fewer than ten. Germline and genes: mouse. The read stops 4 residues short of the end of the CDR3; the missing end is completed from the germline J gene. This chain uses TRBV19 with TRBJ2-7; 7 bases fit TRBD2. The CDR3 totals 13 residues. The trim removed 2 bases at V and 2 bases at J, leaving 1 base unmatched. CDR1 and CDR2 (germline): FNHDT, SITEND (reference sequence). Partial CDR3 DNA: TGTGCCAGCAGTATGACTGGGACCTAT. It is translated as CASSMTGTY. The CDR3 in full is CASSMTGTYEQYF.

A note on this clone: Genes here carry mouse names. CDR3 DNA, as far as it was read: TGTGCCAGCGGGGGACACTCTAGTGCAGAA. Protein: CASGGHSSAE. The whole CDR3 sequence reads CASGGHSSAETLYF. The V gene is TRBV13-2, the J gene TRBJ2-3; D might be TRBD1 (6 bases). The CDR3 end is not reached by the read, which stops 4 residues before it; the germline J gene fills it in. V lost 5 bases to trimming and J lost 0 bases, with 10 bases between them. The germline gives CDR1 NNHNN, CDR2 SYGAGS (reference sequence). This CDR3 region has 14 residues.

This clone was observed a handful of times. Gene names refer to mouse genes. The DNA read from the CDR3 is TGCACCTGCAGTGGAGAACCCAGGGAT. Translation: CTCSGEPRD. In full, the CDR3 is CTCSGEPRDEQYF. The chain carries TRBV1 and TRBJ2-7; a weak D match, TRBD1 (5 bases). The read is 4 residues too short to cover the CDR3 end, so that end is filled in from the germline J gene. The CDR3 has 13 amino acids. Germline values: CDR1 NSQYPW, CDR2 LRSPGD (reference sequence).

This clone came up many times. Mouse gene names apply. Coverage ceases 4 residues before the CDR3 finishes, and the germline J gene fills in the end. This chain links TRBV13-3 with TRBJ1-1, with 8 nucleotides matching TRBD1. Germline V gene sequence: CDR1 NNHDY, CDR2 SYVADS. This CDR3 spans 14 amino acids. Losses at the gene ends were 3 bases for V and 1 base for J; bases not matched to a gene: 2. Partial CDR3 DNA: TGTGCCAGCAGTGTACAGGGGGGAAACACA. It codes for CASSVQGGNT. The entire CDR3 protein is CASSVQGGNTEVFF.

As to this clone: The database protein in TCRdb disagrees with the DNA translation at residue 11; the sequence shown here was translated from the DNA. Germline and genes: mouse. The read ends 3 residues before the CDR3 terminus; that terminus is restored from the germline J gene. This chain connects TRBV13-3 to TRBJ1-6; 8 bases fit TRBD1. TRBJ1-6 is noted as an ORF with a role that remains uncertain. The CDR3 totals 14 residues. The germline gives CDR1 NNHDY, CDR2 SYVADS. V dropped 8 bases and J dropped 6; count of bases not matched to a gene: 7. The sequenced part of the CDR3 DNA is TGTGCCAGTCAGCCGACAGGGGTTAATTCGCCC. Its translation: CASQPTGVNSP. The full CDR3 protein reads CASQPTGVNSPLYF.

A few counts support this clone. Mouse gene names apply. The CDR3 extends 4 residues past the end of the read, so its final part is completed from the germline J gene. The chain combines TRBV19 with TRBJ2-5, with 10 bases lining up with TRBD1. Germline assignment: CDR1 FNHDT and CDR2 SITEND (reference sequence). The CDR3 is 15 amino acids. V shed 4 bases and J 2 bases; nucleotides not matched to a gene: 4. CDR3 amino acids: CASSPWDRGQDTQYF. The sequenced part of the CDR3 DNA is TGTGCCAGCAGTCCATGGGACAGGGGCCAAGAC.

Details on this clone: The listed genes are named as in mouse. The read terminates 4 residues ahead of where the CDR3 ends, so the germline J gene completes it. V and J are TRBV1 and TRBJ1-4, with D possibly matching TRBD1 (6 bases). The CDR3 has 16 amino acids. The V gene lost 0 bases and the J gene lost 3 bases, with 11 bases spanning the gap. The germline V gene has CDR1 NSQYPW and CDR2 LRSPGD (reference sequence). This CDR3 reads CTCSADGGRPNERLFF. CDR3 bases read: TGCACCTGCAGTGCAGATGGGGGGCGTCCCAACGAA.

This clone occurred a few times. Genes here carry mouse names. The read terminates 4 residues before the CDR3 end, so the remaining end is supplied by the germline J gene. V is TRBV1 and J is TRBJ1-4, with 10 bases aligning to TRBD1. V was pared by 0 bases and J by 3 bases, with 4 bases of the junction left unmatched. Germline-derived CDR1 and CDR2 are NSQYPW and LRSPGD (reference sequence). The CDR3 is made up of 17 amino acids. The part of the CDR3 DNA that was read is TGCACCTGCAGTGCAGACCTGGGACAGGGGCCCAACGAA. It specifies CTCSADLGQGPNE. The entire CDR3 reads CTCSADLGQGPNERLFF.

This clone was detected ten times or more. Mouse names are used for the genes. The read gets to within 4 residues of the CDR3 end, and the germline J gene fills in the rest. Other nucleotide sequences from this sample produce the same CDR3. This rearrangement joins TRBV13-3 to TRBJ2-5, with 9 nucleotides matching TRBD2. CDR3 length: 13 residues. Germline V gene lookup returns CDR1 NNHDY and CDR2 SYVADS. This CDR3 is CASRTGGRDTQYF. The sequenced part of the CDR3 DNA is TGTGCCAGCAGAACTGGGGGGAGAGAC. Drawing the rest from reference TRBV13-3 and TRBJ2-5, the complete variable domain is EAAVTQSPRSKVAVTGGKVTLSCHQTNNHDYMYWYRQDTGHGLRLIHYSYVADSTEKGDIPDGYKASRPSQENFSLILELASLSQTAVYFCASRTGGRDTQYFGPGTRLLVL.

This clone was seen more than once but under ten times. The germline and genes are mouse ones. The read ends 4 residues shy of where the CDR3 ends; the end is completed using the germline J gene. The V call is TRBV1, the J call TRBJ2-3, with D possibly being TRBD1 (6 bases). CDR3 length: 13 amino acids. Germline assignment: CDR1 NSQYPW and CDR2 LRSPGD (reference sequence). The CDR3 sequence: CTCSGRDKETLYF. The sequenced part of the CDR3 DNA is TGCACCTGCAGTGGCCGGGACAAAGAA.

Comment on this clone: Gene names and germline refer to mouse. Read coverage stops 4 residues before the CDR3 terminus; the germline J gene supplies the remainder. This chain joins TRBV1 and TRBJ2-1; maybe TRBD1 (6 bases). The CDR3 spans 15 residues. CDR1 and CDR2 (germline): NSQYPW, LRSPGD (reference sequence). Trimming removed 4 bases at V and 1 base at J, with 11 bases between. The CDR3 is CTCSGGTTNYAEQFF. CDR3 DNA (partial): TGCACCTGCAGTGGAGGGACAACAAACTATGCT. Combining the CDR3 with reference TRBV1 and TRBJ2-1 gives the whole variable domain VTLLEQNPRWRLVPRGQAVNLRCILKNSQYPWMSWYQQDLQKQLQWLFTLRSPGDKEVKSLPGADYLATRVTDTELRLQVANMSQGRTLYCTCSGGTTNYAEQFFGPGTRLTVL.

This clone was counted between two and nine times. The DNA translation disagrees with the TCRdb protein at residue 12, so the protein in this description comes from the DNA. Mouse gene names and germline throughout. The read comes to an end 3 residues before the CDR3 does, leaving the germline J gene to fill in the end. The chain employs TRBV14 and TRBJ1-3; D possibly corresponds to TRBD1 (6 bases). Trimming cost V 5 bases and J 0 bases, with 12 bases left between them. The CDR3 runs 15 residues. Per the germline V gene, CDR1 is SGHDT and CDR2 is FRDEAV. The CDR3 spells CASRAGTTSGNTLYF. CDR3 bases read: TGTGCCAGCAGAGCCGGGACAACTTCTGGAAATACG.

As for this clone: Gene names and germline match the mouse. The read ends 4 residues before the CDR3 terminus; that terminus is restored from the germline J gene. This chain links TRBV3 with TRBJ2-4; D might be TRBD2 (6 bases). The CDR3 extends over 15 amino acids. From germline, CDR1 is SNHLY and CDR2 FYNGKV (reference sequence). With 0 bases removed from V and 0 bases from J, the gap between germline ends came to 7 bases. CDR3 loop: CASSLAGGSQNTLYF. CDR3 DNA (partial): TGTGCCAGCAGCTTAGCTGGGGGAAGTCAAAAC.

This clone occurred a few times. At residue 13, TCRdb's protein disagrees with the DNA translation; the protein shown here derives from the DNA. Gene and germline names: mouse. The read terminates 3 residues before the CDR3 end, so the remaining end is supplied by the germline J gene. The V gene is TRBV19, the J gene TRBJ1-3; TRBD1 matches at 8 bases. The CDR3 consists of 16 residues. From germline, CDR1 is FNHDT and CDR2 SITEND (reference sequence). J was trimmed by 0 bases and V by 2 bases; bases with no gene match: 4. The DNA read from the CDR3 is TGTGCCAGCAGTATCCGGACAGGGATTTCTGGAAATACG. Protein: CASSIRTGISGNT. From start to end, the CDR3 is CASSIRTGISGNTLYF.

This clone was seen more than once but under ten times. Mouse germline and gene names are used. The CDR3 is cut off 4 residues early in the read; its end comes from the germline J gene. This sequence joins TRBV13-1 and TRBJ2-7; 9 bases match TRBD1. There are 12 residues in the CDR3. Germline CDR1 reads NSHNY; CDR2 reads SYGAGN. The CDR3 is CASLTGGDEQYF. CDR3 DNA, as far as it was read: TGTGCCAGCCTTACAGGGGGCGAT.

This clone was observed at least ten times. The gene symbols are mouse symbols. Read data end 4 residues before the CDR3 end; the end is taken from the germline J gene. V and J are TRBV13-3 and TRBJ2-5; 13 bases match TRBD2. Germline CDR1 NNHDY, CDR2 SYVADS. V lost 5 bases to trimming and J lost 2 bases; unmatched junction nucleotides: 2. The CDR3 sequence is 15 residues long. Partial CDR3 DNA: TGTGCCAGCAGGGACTGGGGGGGCGCCCAAGAC. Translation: CASRDWGGAQD. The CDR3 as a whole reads CASRDWGGAQDTQYF.

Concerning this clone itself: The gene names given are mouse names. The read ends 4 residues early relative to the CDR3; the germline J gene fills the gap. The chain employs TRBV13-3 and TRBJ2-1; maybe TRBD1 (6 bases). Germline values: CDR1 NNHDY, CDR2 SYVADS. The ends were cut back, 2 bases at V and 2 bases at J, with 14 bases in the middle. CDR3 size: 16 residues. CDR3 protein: CASSDAGAADYAEQFF. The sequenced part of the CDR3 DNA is TGTGCCAGCAGTGACGCAGGGGCGGCCGACTATGCT.

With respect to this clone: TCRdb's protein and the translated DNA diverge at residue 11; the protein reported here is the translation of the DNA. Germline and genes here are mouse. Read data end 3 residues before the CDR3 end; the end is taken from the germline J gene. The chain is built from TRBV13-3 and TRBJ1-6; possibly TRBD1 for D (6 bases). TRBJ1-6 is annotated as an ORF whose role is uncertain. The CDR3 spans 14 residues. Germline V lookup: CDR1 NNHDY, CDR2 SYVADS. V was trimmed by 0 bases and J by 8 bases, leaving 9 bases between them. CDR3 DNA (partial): TGTGCCAGCAGTGATGCGAAGGGGGATTCGCCC. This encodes CASSDAKGDSP. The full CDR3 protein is CASSDAKGDSPLYF.

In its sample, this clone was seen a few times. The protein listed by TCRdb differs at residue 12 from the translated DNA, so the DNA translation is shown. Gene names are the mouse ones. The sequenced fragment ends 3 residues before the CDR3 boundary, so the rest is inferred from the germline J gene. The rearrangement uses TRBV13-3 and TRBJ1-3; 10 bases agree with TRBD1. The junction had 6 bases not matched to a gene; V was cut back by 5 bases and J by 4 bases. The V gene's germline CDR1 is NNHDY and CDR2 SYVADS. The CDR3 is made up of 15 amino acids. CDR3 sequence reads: CASSRDRGSGNTLYF. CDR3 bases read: TGTGCCAGCAGCAGGGACAGGGGATCCGGAAATACG.

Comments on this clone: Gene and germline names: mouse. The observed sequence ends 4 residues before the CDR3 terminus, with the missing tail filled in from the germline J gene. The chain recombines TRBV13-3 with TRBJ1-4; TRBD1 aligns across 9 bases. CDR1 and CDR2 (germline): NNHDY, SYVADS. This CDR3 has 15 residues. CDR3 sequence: CASSEDRGSAERLFF. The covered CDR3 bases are TGTGCCAGCAGTGAAGACAGGGGGAGTGCCGAA.

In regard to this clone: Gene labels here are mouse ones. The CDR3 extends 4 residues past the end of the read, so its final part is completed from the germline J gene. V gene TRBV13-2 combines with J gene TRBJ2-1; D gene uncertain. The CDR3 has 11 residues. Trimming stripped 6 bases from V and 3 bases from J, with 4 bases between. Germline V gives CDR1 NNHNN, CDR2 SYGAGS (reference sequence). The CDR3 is CASDIYAEQFF. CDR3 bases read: TGTGCCAGCGACATCTATGCT.